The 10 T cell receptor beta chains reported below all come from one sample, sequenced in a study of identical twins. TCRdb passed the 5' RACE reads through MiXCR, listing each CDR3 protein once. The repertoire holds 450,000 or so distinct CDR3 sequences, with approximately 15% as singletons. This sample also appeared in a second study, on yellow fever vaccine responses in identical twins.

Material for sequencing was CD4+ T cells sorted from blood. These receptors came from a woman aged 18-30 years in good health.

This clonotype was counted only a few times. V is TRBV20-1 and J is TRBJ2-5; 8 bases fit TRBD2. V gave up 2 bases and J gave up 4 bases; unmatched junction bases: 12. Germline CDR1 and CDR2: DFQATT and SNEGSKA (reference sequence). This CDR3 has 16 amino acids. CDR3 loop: CSARTQRERFTETQYF. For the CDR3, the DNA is TGCAGTGCTAGAACCCAGCGGGAGAGGTTTACAGAGACCCAGTACTTC.

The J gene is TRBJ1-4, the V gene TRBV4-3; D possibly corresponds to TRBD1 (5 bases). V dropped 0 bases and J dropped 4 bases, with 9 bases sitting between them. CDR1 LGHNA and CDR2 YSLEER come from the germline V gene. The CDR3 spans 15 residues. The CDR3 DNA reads TGCGCCAGCAGCCAAGATGGGGCCGATAATGAAAAACTGTTTTTT. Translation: CASSQDGADNEKLFF.

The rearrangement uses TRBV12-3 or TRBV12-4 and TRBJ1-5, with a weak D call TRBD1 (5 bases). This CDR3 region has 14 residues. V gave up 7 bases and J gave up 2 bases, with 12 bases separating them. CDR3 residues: CASNRGSRNQPQHF. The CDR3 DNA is TGTGCCAGCAATCGGGGGTCACGCAATCAGCCCCAGCATTTT.

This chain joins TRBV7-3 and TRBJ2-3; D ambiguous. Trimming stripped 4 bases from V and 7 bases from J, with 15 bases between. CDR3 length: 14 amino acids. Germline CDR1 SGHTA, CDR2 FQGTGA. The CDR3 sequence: CASSSPHQPYTQYF. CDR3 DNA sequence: TGTGCCAGCAGCTCGCCTCATCAACCATATACGCAGTATTTT. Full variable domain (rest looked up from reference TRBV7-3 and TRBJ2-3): GAGVSQTPSNKVTEKGKYVELRCDPISGHTALYWYRQSLGQGPEFLIYFQGTGAADDSGLPNDRFFAVRPEGSVSTLKIQRTERGDSAVYLCASSSPHQPYTQYFGPGTRLTVL.

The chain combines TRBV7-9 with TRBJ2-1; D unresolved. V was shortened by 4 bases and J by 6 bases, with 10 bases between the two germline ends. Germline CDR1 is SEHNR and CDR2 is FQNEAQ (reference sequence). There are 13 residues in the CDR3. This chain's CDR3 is CASSCLSCNEQFF. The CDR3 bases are TGTGCCAGCAGCTGCCTTAGCTGCAATGAGCAGTTCTTC.

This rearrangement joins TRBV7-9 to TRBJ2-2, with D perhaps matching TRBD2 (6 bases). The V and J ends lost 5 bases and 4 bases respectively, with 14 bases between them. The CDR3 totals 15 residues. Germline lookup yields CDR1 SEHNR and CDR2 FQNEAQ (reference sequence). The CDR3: CASSPGETGTGELFF. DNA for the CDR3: TGTGCCAGCAGCCCGGGAGAAACGGGCACCGGGGAGCTGTTTTTT.

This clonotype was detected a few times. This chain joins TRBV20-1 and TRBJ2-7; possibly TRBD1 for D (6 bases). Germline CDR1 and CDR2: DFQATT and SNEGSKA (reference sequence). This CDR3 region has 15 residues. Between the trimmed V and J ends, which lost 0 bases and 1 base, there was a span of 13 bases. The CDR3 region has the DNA TGCAGTGCTAGAGATAAAGGGGGAACGTCCTACGAGCAGTACTTC. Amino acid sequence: CSARDKGGTSYEQYF.

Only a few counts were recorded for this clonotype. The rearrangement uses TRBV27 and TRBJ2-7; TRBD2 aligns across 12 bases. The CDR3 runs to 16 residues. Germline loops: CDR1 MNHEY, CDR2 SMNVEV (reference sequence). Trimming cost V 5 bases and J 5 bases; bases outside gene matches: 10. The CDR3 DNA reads TGTGCCAGCAGTACTCTGCTAGCGGGAGGGCCCAACGAGCAGTACTTC. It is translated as CASSTLLAGGPNEQYF.

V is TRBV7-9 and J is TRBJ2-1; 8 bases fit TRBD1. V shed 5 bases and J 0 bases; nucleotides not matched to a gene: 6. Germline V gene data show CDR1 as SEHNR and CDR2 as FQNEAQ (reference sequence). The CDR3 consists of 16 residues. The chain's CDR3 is CASSPRQGSSYNEQFF. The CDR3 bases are TGTGCCAGCAGCCCGCGACAGGGGAGCTCCTACAATGAGCAGTTCTTC.

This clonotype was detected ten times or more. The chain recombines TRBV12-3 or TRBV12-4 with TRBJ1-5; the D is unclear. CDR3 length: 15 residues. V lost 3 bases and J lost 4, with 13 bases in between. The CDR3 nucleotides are TGTGCCAGCAGTTTGGCAGCCCGAGGGAATCAGCCCCAGCATTTT. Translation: CASSLAARGNQPQHF.